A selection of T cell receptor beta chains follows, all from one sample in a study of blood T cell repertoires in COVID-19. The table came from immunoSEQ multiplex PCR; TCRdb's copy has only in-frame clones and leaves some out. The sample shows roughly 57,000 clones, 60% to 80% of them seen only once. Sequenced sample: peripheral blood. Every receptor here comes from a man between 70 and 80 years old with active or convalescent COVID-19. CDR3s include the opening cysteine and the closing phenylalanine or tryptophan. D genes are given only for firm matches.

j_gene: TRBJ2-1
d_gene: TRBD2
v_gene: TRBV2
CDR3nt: TGTGCCAGCAGTCTTTACGTAGCGGGGCTAGGTAATGAGCAGTTCTTC
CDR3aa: CASSLYVAGLGNEQFF

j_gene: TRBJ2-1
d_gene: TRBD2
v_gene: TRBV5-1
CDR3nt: TGCGCCAGCAGCGGGGCGGGGACGGGGGGGCCTACTCACTACAATGAGCAGTTCTTC
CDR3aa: CASSGAGTGGPTHYNEQFF

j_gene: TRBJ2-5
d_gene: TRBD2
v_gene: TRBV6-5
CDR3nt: TGTGCCAGCAGAGGACTAGCGGGAGGGCAGGAGACCCAGTACTTC
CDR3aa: CASRGLAGGQETQYF

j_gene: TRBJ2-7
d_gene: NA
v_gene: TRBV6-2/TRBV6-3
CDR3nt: TGTGCCAGCAGCGATCCAGGGACATCCTACGAGCAGTACTTC
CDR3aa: CASSDPGTSYEQYF

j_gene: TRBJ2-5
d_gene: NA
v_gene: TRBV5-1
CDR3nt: TGCGCCAGCAGGAGGGATTACCAAGAGACCCAGTACTTC
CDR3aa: CASRRDYQETQYF

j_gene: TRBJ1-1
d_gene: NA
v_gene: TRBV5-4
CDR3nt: TGTGCCAGCAGCTTGGAACAGGGTGGCACTGAAGCTTTCTTT
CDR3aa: CASSLEQGGTEAFF

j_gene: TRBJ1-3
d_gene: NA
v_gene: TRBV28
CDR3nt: TGTGCCAGCAGTTTATTACAAGGAAACACCATATATTTT
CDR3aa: CASSLLQGNTIYF

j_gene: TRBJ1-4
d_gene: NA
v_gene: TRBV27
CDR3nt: TGTGCCAGCAGTTTAGTTTCCGGGAGCGAAAAACTGTTTTTT
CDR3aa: CASSLVSGSEKLFF

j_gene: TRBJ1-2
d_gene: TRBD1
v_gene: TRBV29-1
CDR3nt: TGCAGCGTTCCCGCGGCAGGGGGCAACTATGGCTACACCTTC
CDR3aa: CSVPAAGGNYGYTF

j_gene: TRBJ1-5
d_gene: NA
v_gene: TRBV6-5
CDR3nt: TGTGCCAGCAGCCGTGGGGGCGCGGAGCCCCAGCATTTT
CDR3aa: CASSRGGAEPQHF

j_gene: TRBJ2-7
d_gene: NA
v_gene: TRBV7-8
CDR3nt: TGTGCCAGCAGCTTAACTACTAGCTACGAGCAGTACTTC
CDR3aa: CASSLTTSYEQYF